One and the same sample provided the 15 T cell receptor beta chains below, sequenced in a study of neurological immune-mediated disorders. TCRdb re-analysed the 5' RACE reads in MiXCR, keeping a single row per CDR3 protein. The sample shows fewer than 85,000 distinct CDR3 sequences, about 5.5% of them seen only once. Material for sequencing was PBMCs. These receptors were taken from a woman in her thirties with multiple sclerosis.

This clonotype was counted ten times or more. The genes are TRBV7-2 and TRBJ2-3, with 8 bases fitting TRBD2. From germline, CDR1 is SGHTA and CDR2 FQGNSA. CDR3 size: 16 residues. V dropped 5 bases and J dropped 4; count of bases not matched to a gene: 11. Here the CDR3 reads CASSRRRGGGADTQYF. The CDR3 coding sequence is TGTGCCAGCAGCCGTAGACGGGGGGGAGGCGCAGATACGCAGTATTTT.

This clonotype was counted at least ten times. The chain has TRBV20-1 and TRBJ2-7; D remains unclear. V was pared by 0 bases and J by 0 bases, with 12 bases between. There are 15 residues in the CDR3. Germline values: CDR1 DFQATT, CDR2 SNEGSKA (reference sequence). The DNA of the CDR3 is TGCAGTGCTAGAGATCCGGGCAAGAGCTCCTACGAGCAGTACTTC. Translated, it gives CSARDPGKSSYEQYF.

This clonotype was detected ten times or more. The chain combines TRBV28 with TRBJ1-3; D is unclear. The CDR3 totals 15 residues. Trimming cost V 3 bases and J 0 bases, with 9 bases left between them. Germline CDR1 and CDR2: MDHEN and SYDVKM. The CDR3: CASSFGRASGNTIYF. The CDR3 region has the DNA TGTGCCAGCAGTTTTGGACGAGCCTCTGGAAACACCATATATTTT.

This clonotype was seen ten or more times. The chain recombines TRBV2 with TRBJ2-3; TRBD2 aligns across 7 bases. This CDR3 region has 15 residues. Germline V CDR1 and CDR2: SNHLY, FYNNEI. V shed 7 bases and J 1 base; nucleotides not matched to a gene: 8. The CDR3 DNA is TGTGCCAGCACTGCGACTAGCTGGGGCACAGATACGCAGTATTTT. Translated, it gives CASTATSWGTDTQYF.

This clonotype appeared many times. The rearrangement uses TRBV9 and TRBJ2-1; D possibly uses TRBD1 or TRBD2 (5 bases each). V shed 0 bases and J shed 2 bases, with 12 bases lying between them. Germline CDR1 is SGDLS and CDR2 is YYNGEE. The CDR3 extends over 16 amino acids. The CDR3 sequence is CASSVDAGRTYNEQFF. Written as DNA, the CDR3 is TGTGCCAGCAGCGTAGATGCAGGGAGAACCTACAATGAGCAGTTCTTC. Looking up the rest from reference TRBV9 and TRBJ2-1 gives the full variable domain: DSGVTQTPKHLITATGQRVTLRCSPRSGDLSVYWYQQSLDQGLQFLIQYYNGEERAKGNILERFSAQQFPDLHSELNLSSLELGDSALYFCASSVDAGRTYNEQFFGPGTRLTVL.

This sequence joins TRBV5-1 and TRBJ2-5; weak D call: TRBD2 (6 bases). CDR3 size: 14 residues. V lost 0 bases to trimming and J lost 2 bases, with 8 bases between them. The germline V gene has CDR1 SGHRS and CDR2 YFSETQ. CDR3 region: CASSLEGLQETQYF. DNA of the CDR3: TGCGCCAGCAGCTTGGAGGGACTGCAAGAGACCCAGTACTTC.

This clonotype was picked up many times. The CDR3: CSASPGQGNNQPQHF. The CDR3 DNA sequence: TGCAGTGCGTCCCCGGGACAGGGCAACAATCAGCCCCAGCATTTT. This sequence joins TRBV20-1 and TRBJ1-5; 9 bases line up with TRBD1. J gave up 3 bases and V 6 bases, and 9 bases lay outside the gene matches. The V gene's germline CDR1 is DFQATT and CDR2 SNEGSKA (reference sequence). The CDR3 is made up of 15 amino acids.

This clonotype was seen ten or more times. V usage is TRBV5-1 and J usage is TRBJ2-7, with TRBD2 as a possible D gene (6 bases). The CDR3 loop spans 18 amino acids. The ends were cut back, 4 bases at V and 0 bases at J, with 23 bases in the middle. CDR1 is SGHRS, CDR2 YFSETQ, per germline. CDR3: CASSPVKGPGRYSYEQYF. Written as DNA, the CDR3 is TGCGCCAGCAGCCCGGTGAAAGGACCAGGGAGGTACTCCTACGAGCAGTACTTC.

This clonotype appeared many times. V gene TRBV12-3 or TRBV12-4 combines with J gene TRBJ2-1, with TRBD2 matching 9 bases. Trimming cost V 7 bases and J 7 bases; bases outside gene matches: 5. The CDR3 covers 13 residues. For the CDR3, the DNA is TGTGCCAGCAAGATAGCGGGGGAAAATGAGCAGTTCTTC. Its protein product is CASKIAGENEQFF.

This chain connects TRBV3-1 to TRBJ2-1; 8 nucleotides align to TRBD2. Germline values: CDR1 LGHDT, CDR2 YNNKEL (reference sequence). Germline trimming cut 0 bases from V and 4 bases from J; bases unmatched to any gene: 5. The CDR3 runs to 16 residues. The chain's CDR3 is CASSQETSGRYNEQFF. DNA for the CDR3: TGTGCCAGCAGCCAAGAAACTAGCGGAAGGTACAATGAGCAGTTCTTC.

This clonotype was found a few times. J is TRBJ1-4 and V is TRBV5-1; D may be TRBD1 (6 bases). The V end lost 4 bases, the J end lost 3 bases, and 13 bases lay between the germline ends. This CDR3 has 15 residues. The V gene's germline CDR1 is SGHRS and CDR2 YFSETQ. CDR3 coding DNA: TGCGCCAGCAGCATCGGAGAGGGGGCTAATGAAAAACTGTTTTTT. As protein: CASSIGEGANEKLFF.

This clonotype was detected ten times or more. CDR3 residues: CASSLQGANVLTF. The CDR3 bases are TGTGCCAGCAGTCTCCAGGGGGCCAACGTCCTGACTTTC. V gene TRBV14 combines with J gene TRBJ2-6; no reliable D call. The CDR3 runs to 13 residues. From germline, CDR1 is SGHDN and CDR2 FVKESK. Trimming took off 6 bases at V and 4 bases at J, with 7 bases between the two ends.

The V call is TRBV20-1, the J call TRBJ2-3; D is perhaps TRBD1 or TRBD2 (5 bases each). V was shortened by 6 bases and J by 0 bases, with 10 bases between the two germline ends. CDR1 and CDR2 (germline): DFQATT, SNEGSKA (reference sequence). The CDR3 is made up of 13 amino acids. CDR3 DNA: TGCAGTGCGGGGACGGTTAGCACAGATACGCAGTATTTT. Residues: CSAGTVSTDTQYF.

This clonotype was detected many times. This chain connects TRBV14 to TRBJ1-1; D is possibly TRBD1 (5 bases). Trimming cost V 0 bases and J 4 bases, with 9 bases left between them. The CDR3 runs 14 residues. In germline, CDR1 is SGHDN, CDR2 FVKESK. In DNA form, the CDR3 reads TGTGCCAGCAGCCAAGACAGGGTTGGCACTGAAGCTTTCTTT. This sequence encodes CASSQDRVGTEAFF.

This clonotype was seen repeatedly, ten times or more. The chain couples TRBV20-1 to TRBJ2-3; unclear D gene. The germline CDR1 and CDR2 sequences are DFQATT and SNEGSKA (reference sequence). V was trimmed by 2 bases and J by 3 bases, leaving 9 bases between them. CDR3 length: 13 residues. The CDR3 spells CSARFSRTDTQYF. In DNA form, the CDR3 reads TGCAGTGCTAGATTTAGTCGTACAGATACGCAGTATTTT.